This entry lists 18 T cell receptor beta chains sequenced from one sample in a study of cytomegalovirus exposure and HLA in healthy donors. The PCR ran on 60 Vbeta and 13 Jbeta primers. Measured with immunoSEQ multiplex PCR; TCRdb has only the in-frame clones, and not every one. The sample holds 96,000 or so clones, approximately 74% seen once. Sequenced sample: PBMCs. These receptors were collected from a female donor in good health and CMV-seropositive.

V usage is TRBV10-3 and J usage is TRBJ2-1; 11 nucleotides line up with TRBD2. Germline CDR1 is ENHRY and CDR2 is SYGVKD. The CDR3 totals 15 residues. V shed 6 bases and J 6 bases; nucleotides not matched to a gene: 7. The CDR3 protein is CAISSGTSGFNEQFF. CDR3 nucleotides: TGTGCCATCAGCTCCGGGACTAGCGGATTCAATGAGCAGTTCTTC.

J is TRBJ2-1 and V is TRBV30; TRBD2 aligns across 11 bases. This CDR3 has 14 residues. The ends lost 4 bases at V and 6 bases at J; junction bases unmatched: 5. Germline CDR1 reads GTSNPN; CDR2 reads SVGIG (reference sequence). CDR3 coding DNA: TGTGCCTGGATGCCGGGACTAGCGGCCAATGAGCAGTTCTTC. Amino acids: CAWMPGLAANEQFF.

CDR3 DNA: TGTGCCAGCACCCCCCTATCGGGTGGTACGCAGTATTTT. Its protein product is CASTPLSGGTQYF. The rearrangement links TRBV27 to TRBJ2-3; D gene uncertain. This CDR3 spans 13 amino acids. The germline V gene encodes CDR1 MNHEY and CDR2 SMNVEV (reference sequence). V was trimmed by 7 bases and J by 8 bases, leaving 16 bases between them.

This clone has a handful of counts. V is TRBV5-6 and J is TRBJ2-3; D is uncertain. V lost 3 bases and J 6 bases, leaving 8 bases between the germline ends. CDR3 length: 12 residues. Germline CDR1 and CDR2: SGHDT and YYEEEE. DNA of the CDR3: TGTGCCAGCAGCTCCTACAGCGATACGCAGTATTTT. Amino acids: CASSSYSDTQYF.

The chain joins TRBV7-2 to TRBJ2-7; the D gene is possibly TRBD2 (6 bases). The CDR3 extends over 14 amino acids. The germline gives CDR1 SGHTA, CDR2 FQGNSA. Trimming took off 1 base at V and 2 bases at J, with 9 bases between the two ends. CDR3 amino acids: CASSLGGLTYEQYF. In DNA form, the CDR3 reads TGTGCCAGCAGCTTAGGGGGACTCACCTACGAGCAGTACTTC.

V and J are TRBV7-6 and TRBJ1-3; a weak D match, TRBD1 (6 bases). The CDR3 sequence is 15 residues long. Germline CDR1 and CDR2: SGHVS and FNYEAQ. Trimming took 0 bases from V and 4 from J, leaving 10 bases between them. The DNA for the CDR3 is TGTGCCAGCAGCTTAGCACAGGGTTCCGGAAACACCATATATTTT. This encodes CASSLAQGSGNTIYF. Looking up the rest from reference TRBV7-6 and TRBJ1-3 gives the full variable domain: GAGVSQSPRYKVTKRGQDVALRCDPISGHVSLYWYRQALGQGPEFLTYFNYEAQQDKSGLPNDRFSAERPEGSISTLTIQRTEQRDSAMYRCASSLAQGSGNTIYFGEGSWLTVV.

The J gene is TRBJ2-1, the V gene TRBV11-3; D is possibly TRBD1 (6 bases). The CDR3 loop spans 15 amino acids. Looked up from germline, CDR1 is SGHNT and CDR2 is YENEEA. V dropped 1 base and J dropped 6 bases, with 13 bases sitting between them. The CDR3 loop reads CASSLGTASFNEQFF. DNA of the CDR3: TGTGCCAGCAGCTTAGGGACAGCCTCTTTCAATGAGCAGTTCTTC.

The chain uses TRBV4-2 and TRBJ1-6; D may be TRBD1 (6 bases). This CDR3 is 17 amino acids long. Germline V CDR1 and CDR2: LGHNA, YNFKEQ. Trimming left V 5 bases short and J 4 bases short, with 18 bases between. The CDR3 here is CASSSPQGRGYNSPLHF. In nucleotides, the CDR3 is TGTGCCAGCAGCTCGCCACAGGGACGGGGATATAATTCACCCCTCCACTTT.

The V call is TRBV28, the J call TRBJ1-5; 8 bases match TRBD1. Germline V gene sequence: CDR1 MDHEN, CDR2 SYDVKM. CDR3 length: 13 amino acids. Trimming cost V 8 bases and J 3 bases; bases outside gene matches: 3. CDR3 sequence (DNA): TGTGCCAGCGGGACAGGCTACAATCAGCCCCAGCATTTT. This codes for CASGTGYNQPQHF.

This clone was found many times. The CDR3 protein is CASTRSYNEQFF. The CDR3 nucleotides read TGTGCCAGCACTCGGTCCTACAATGAGCAGTTCTTC. The rearrangement uses TRBV2 and TRBJ2-1; D gene unclear. Trimming removed 7 bases from V and 1 base from J, with 5 bases in between. This CDR3 is built from 12 residues. CDR1 and CDR2 from the germline V gene are SNHLY and FYNNEI.

The gene calls are TRBV10-1 and TRBJ2-1; 10 bases fit TRBD1. This CDR3 is built from 16 residues. Germline CDR1 and CDR2: WNHNN and SYGVQD (reference sequence). V trimming: 3 bases; J trimming: 9 bases; junction bases outside the gene matches: 11. The chain's CDR3 is CASSDHTGTGVREQFF. CDR3 sequence (DNA): TGCGCCAGCAGTGATCACACCGGGACAGGGGTTCGTGAGCAGTTCTTC.

In its sample, this clone was seen a few times. Germline is not matched at one junction end, which may reflect a read error. The V call is TRBV5-6, the J call TRBJ2-3; 8 bases are a match to TRBD2. The germline CDR1 and CDR2 sequences are SGHDT and YYEEEE. This CDR3 has 19 residues. Written as DNA, the CDR3 is TGTGCCAGCAGCTTCCCCCTTGAGGGTAGCGGGGTGAGCAAAGATACGCAGTATTTT. Protein: CASSFPLEGSGVSKDTQYF.

The chain couples TRBV6-5 to TRBJ2-7; 8 positions match TRBD1. CDR1 is MNHEY, CDR2 SVGAGI, per germline. V was clipped by 2 bases and J by 5 bases; unmatched bases: 2. CDR3 size: 13 residues. The CDR3 DNA is TGTGCCAGCAGTTACGGACAGGGCAACGAGCAGTACTTC. Its translation: CASSYGQGNEQYF.

The chain carries TRBV4-1 and TRBJ2-7; TRBD1 matches at 11 bases. Germline-derived CDR1 and CDR2 are MGHRA and YSYEKL. The CDR3 sequence is 14 residues long. The V segment lost 4 bases and the J segment 4 bases; nucleotides outside the gene matches: 3. The CDR3 nucleotides are TGCGCCAGCAGCCCCGGACAGGGGGCGTACGAGCAGTACTTC. Translated: CASSPGQGAYEQYF.

The V call is TRBV28, the J call TRBJ2-5; a possible D gene is TRBD2 (7 bases). CDR1 is MDHEN and CDR2 is SYDVKM in the germline V gene. Trimming removed 8 bases at V and 5 bases at J, with 18 bases between. CDR3 length: 14 residues. In DNA, the CDR3 is TGTGCCAGCCACTTCAGGGGAGCGGGGGAGACCCAGTACTTC. This codes for CASHFRGAGETQYF. Looking up the rest from reference TRBV28 and TRBJ2-5 gives the full variable domain: DVKVTQSSRYLVKRTGEKVFLECVQDMDHENMFWYRQDPGLGLRLIYFSYDVKMKEKGDIPEGYSVSREKKERFSLILESASTNQTSMYLCASHFRGAGETQYFGPGTRLLVL.

The chain employs TRBV7-2 and TRBJ2-1; 10 bases line up with TRBD2. The germline gives CDR1 SGHTA, CDR2 FQGNSA. The CDR3 totals 14 residues. With V trimmed by 5 bases and J by 7 bases, 5 bases remained unmatched. CDR3 region: CASSTGLAANEQFF. In DNA, the CDR3 is TGTGCCAGCAGCACTGGACTAGCGGCTAATGAGCAGTTCTTC. Full variable domain (outside the CDR3, taken from reference TRBV7-2 and TRBJ2-1): GAGVSQSPSNKVTEKGKDVELRCDPISGHTALYWYRQSLGQGLEFLIYFQGNSAPDKSGLPSDRFSAERTGGSVSTLTIQRTQQEDSAVYLCASSTGLAANEQFFGPGTRLTVL.

The chain has TRBV28 and TRBJ2-7; 7 bases fit TRBD2. CDR3 length: 13 amino acids. Germline trimming cut 10 bases from V and 4 bases from J; bases unmatched to any gene: 10. Per germline, CDR1 MDHEN and CDR2 SYDVKM. The CDR3 DNA reads as TGTGCCATCCCGGGGGAGGGGCGATACGAGCAGTACTTC. Residues: CAIPGEGRYEQYF.

The chain uses TRBV4-3 and TRBJ2-5; D may be TRBD2 (5 bases). The CDR3 totals 17 residues. V was trimmed by 0 bases and J by 5 bases, leaving 19 bases between them. Germline V gives CDR1 LGHNA, CDR2 YSLEER. This chain's CDR3 is CASSQERGSGFRETQYF. The CDR3 DNA follows: TGCGCCAGCAGCCAAGAGAGAGGGTCCGGGTTTCGGGAGACCCAGTACTTC.